One T cell receptor (beta chain) is described in this entry. Within the sample, other DNA sequences also encode this same CDR3. This specimen belongs to a study of OX40 agonist ivuxolimab in advanced cancers. Germline loops: CDR1 MNHEY, CDR2 SVGAGI. V was pared by 2 bases and J by 4 bases, with 1 base of the junction left unmatched. The CDR3 is 15 residues long. Data came from immunoSEQ multiplex PCR; TCRdb stores just in-frame clones and leaves some out. The repertoire holds almost 70,000 clones, with more than 85% as singletons. Sequencing used CD4+ or CD8+ T cells sorted from blood, obtained in a trial of the OX40 agonist ivuxolimab. This receptor was taken from an adult with an advanced solid tumor such as melanoma, head and neck, liver or kidney cancer. The chain has TRBV6-5 and TRBJ2-1; TRBD2 matches at 11 bases. CDR3 sequence reads: CASSYGTSGYNEQFF. The CDR3 DNA follows: TGTGCCAGCAGTTACGGGACTAGCGGTTACAATGAGCAGTTCTTC.